Included here is one TCR beta chain sequence, with context. The data are from a study of blood T cell repertoires in COVID-19. About the study: There were acute and convalescent COVID-19 samples, and they came from the United States, Italy and Spain. The analysed material was cDNA or gDNA that came from T cells, B-cell-depleted T cells, or PBMCs.

Original handling: Estimates of nucleated cell counts were drawn from the amplification of reference gene primers. Assay: immunoSEQ multiplex PCR; the TCRdb copy retains only in-frame clones and omits some. V, J and clone size are those of that table, while D and trimming were read from the DNA. This table holds 84,000 or so clones, about 82% found once. Sequencing used peripheral blood. The TCR was taken from a woman in her 70s with active or convalescent COVID-19.

In DNA, the CDR3 is TGTGCCAGCAGCTTTATTAGTTCCGGACAGGGGCTCTACGAGCAGTACTTC. Translation: CASSFISSGQGLYEQYF. V gene TRBV11-2 combines with J gene TRBJ2-7; 9 bases match TRBD1. Germline V lookup: CDR1 SGHAT, CDR2 FQNNGV. J lost 3 bases, V lost 3 bases, and 12 bases had no gene match. The CDR3 sequence is 17 residues long.